The TCR beta chain under discussion was sequenced for a study of blood T cell repertoires in COVID-19. Study as a whole: Material from acute and convalescent COVID-19 was sourced from the United States, Italy and Spain.

Profiling relied on immunoSEQ multiplex PCR, and the TCRdb table lists in-frame clones only, not all of them. The data show 150,000 to 180,000 clones, roughly nine tenths seen once. CDR3 length: 14 residues. The chain uses TRBV21-1 and TRBJ1-3; the table gives TRBD1 as D, unverified against the DNA. TRBV21-1 is a pseudogene segment. The sample taken for sequencing was peripheral blood. The receptor comes from a woman in her 70s with acute or convalescent COVID-19. CDR3 loop: CASPNRGPGNTIYF. Written as DNA, the CDR3 is TGTGCCAGCCCTAACAGGGGGCCTGGAAACACCATATATTTT.